These T cell receptor beta chains were read from a single sample in a study of cytomegalovirus exposure and HLA in healthy donors. Here immunoSEQ multiplex PCR was the method, and the copy in TCRdb shows in-frame clones only, minus some. The repertoire consists of around 80,000 clones, with about 95% occurring once and the leading ten covering roughly 0.75%. The sequenced material came from PBMCs. The source of these receptors is a woman aged 18-35 years in good health and CMV-seronegative. CDR3s include the opening cysteine and the closing phenylalanine or tryptophan. Fields, in order: J gene, V gene, CDR3 protein.

j_call: TRBJ1-6
v_call: TRBV9
cdr3_aa: CASSQGQRSPLHF

j_call: TRBJ2-5
v_call: TRBV14
cdr3_aa: CASSQVQIPYQETQYF

j_call: TRBJ2-1
v_call: TRBV11-3
cdr3_aa: CASSLQGSYNEQFF

j_call: TRBJ1-1
v_call: TRBV15
cdr3_aa: CATSRDLRDSANTEAFF

j_call: TRBJ2-7
v_call: TRBV6-6
cdr3_aa: CASSYYFEPSAYEQYF

j_call: TRBJ1-5
v_call: TRBV9
cdr3_aa: CASSVSGGDDPQHF

j_call: TRBJ1-3
v_call: TRBV7-2
cdr3_aa: CASSYQQVSGNTIYF

j_call: TRBJ2-2
v_call: TRBV15
cdr3_aa: CATSRDRVGTGELFF

j_call: TRBJ2-7
v_call: TRBV10-3
cdr3_aa: CAISPSGGVTYEQYF

j_call: TRBJ2-7
v_call: TRBV27
cdr3_aa: CASSSTGGYEQYF

j_call: TRBJ1-1
v_call: TRBV6-4
cdr3_aa: CASSEQGLNTEAFF

j_call: TRBJ2-2
v_call: TRBV19
cdr3_aa: CASRMTGDNTGELFF

j_call: TRBJ2-2
v_call: TRBV7-6
cdr3_aa: CASSLGTEHGELFF

j_call: TRBJ2-3
v_call: TRBV5-6
cdr3_aa: CASSTGSDTQYF

j_call: TRBJ2-7
v_call: TRBV30
cdr3_aa: CAWEGLAGVGYEQYF

j_call: TRBJ2-6
v_call: TRBV5-6
cdr3_aa: CASSTGQGGLSGANVLTF

j_call: TRBJ2-1
v_call: TRBV5-1
cdr3_aa: CASSLGQGTDEQFF

j_call: TRBJ2-7
v_call: TRBV28
cdr3_aa: CASSHTSGRDRSYEQYF

j_call: TRBJ2-7
v_call: TRBV6-5
cdr3_aa: CASSYRQNSYEQYF

j_call: TRBJ2-7
v_call: TRBV7-8
cdr3_aa: CASSLGTGRAFYEQYF

j_call: TRBJ2-7
v_call: TRBV9
cdr3_aa: CASSGGGYEQYF

j_call: TRBJ1-3
v_call: TRBV28
cdr3_aa: CASSLRVTGEGNTIYF

j_call: TRBJ2-2
v_call: TRBV7-9
cdr3_aa: CASSPGLGSGTGELFF

j_call: TRBJ2-5
v_call: TRBV4-3
cdr3_aa: CASSLPNRLETQYF

j_call: TRBJ2-7
v_call: TRBV13
cdr3_aa: CASSSGGRSPREQYF

j_call: TRBJ1-3
v_call: TRBV9
cdr3_aa: CASSVVDSPIRSGNTIYF

j_call: TRBJ2-1
v_call: TRBV7-2
cdr3_aa: CASSPTRGNEQFF

j_call: TRBJ1-1
v_call: TRBV6-5
cdr3_aa: CASSYSDRATTEAFF

j_call: TRBJ2-2
v_call: TRBV7-9
cdr3_aa: CASSQTQGASTGELFF

j_call: TRBJ2-7
v_call: TRBV5-1
cdr3_aa: CASSSTGGASYEQYF

j_call: TRBJ2-5
v_call: TRBV5-8
cdr3_aa: CASSLEGHGRAHETQYF

j_call: TRBJ1-1
v_call: TRBV27
cdr3_aa: CASSRGGSYEAFF

j_call: TRBJ2-7
v_call: TRBV9
cdr3_aa: CASSVSREGYEQYF

j_call: TRBJ1-4
v_call: TRBV6-5
cdr3_aa: CASSYSGPVKGELFF

j_call: TRBJ2-7
v_call: TRBV5-1
cdr3_aa: CASSRGLPYEQYF

j_call: TRBJ2-7
v_call: TRBV28
cdr3_aa: CASSQLRGQYF

j_call: TRBJ2-1
v_call: TRBV10-1
cdr3_aa: CASSSGQGTYNEQFF

j_call: TRBJ1-4
v_call: TRBV5-1
cdr3_aa: CASSFEGVATNEKLFF

j_call: TRBJ1-1
v_call: TRBV25-1
cdr3_aa: CASSEDILGTEAFF

j_call: TRBJ1-4
v_call: TRBV7-2
cdr3_aa: CASSLAGRGEKLFF

j_call: TRBJ1-2
v_call: TRBV7-2
cdr3_aa: CASSGGQSYGYTF

j_call: TRBJ1-4
v_call: TRBV30
cdr3_aa: CAWRLTGGLEKLFF

j_call: TRBJ1-5
v_call: TRBV5-1
cdr3_aa: CASRERAGQPQHF

j_call: TRBJ2-3
v_call: TRBV16
cdr3_aa: CASSQVGLAGLTDTQYF

j_call: TRBJ2-5
v_call: TRBV13
cdr3_aa: CASSPTLGGSLETQYF

j_call: TRBJ2-7
v_call: TRBV7-9
cdr3_aa: CASSSPQHRDRGTYEQYF

j_call: TRBJ1-5
v_call: TRBV18
cdr3_aa: CASSPPGGNSNQPQHF

j_call: TRBJ1-2
v_call: TRBV11-2
cdr3_aa: CASRPVEGPRGGGYTF

j_call: TRBJ1-4
v_call: TRBV9
cdr3_aa: CASSVADRGREKLFF

j_call: TRBJ2-1
v_call: TRBV19
cdr3_aa: CASSIWDRTYNEQFF

j_call: TRBJ2-7
v_call: TRBV28
cdr3_aa: CASIPPPGTGSYEQYF